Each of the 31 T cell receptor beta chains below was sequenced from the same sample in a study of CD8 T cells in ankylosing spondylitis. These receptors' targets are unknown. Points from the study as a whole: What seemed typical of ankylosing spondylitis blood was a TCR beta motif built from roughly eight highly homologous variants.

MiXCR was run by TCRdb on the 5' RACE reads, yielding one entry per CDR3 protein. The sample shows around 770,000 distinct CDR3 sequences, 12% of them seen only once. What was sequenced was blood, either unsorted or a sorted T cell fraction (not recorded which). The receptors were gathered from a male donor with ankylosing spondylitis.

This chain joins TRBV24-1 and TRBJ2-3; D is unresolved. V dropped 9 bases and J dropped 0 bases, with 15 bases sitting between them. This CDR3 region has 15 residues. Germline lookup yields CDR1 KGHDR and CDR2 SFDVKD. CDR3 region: CATAGIGISTDTQYF. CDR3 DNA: TGTGCCACCGCTGGGATTGGCATTAGCACAGATACGCAGTATTTT.

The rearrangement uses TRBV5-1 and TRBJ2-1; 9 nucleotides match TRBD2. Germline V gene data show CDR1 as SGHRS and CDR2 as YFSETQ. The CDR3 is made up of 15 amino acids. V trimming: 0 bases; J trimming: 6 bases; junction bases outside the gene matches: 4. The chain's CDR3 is CASSLVGGRANEQFF. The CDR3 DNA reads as TGCGCCAGCAGCTTGGTCGGCGGGAGGGCCAATGAGCAGTTCTTC.

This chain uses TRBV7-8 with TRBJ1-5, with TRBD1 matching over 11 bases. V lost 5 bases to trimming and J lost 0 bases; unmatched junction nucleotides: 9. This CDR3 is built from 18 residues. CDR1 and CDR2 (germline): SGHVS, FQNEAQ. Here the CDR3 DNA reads TGTGCCAGCAGCCTAGGGACAGGGGGAGGTCGTAGCAATCAGCCCCAGCATTTT. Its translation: CASSLGTGGGRSNQPQHF.

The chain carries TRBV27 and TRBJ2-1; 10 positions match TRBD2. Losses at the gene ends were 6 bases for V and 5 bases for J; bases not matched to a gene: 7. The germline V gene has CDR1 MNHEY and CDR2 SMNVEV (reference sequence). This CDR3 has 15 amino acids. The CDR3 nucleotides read TGTGCCAGCAGAGTAGCGGGAGGAAGAAACAATGAGCAGTTCTTC. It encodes CASRVAGGRNNEQFF.

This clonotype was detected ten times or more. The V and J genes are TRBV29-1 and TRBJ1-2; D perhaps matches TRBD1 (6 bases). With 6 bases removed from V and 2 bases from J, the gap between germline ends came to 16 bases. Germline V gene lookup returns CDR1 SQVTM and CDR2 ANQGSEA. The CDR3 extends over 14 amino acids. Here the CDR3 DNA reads TGCAGCGTCCCGGACGGGGGGGCGAACTATGGCTACACCTTC. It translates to CSVPDGGANYGYTF.

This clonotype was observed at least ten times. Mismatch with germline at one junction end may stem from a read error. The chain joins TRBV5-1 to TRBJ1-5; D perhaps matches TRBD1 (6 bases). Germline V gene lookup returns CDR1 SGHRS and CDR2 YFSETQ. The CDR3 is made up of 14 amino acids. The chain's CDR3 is CASSLEGGDQPQHF. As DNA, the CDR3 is TGTGCCAGCAGCTTGGAGGGGGGAGATCAGCCCCAGCATTTT.

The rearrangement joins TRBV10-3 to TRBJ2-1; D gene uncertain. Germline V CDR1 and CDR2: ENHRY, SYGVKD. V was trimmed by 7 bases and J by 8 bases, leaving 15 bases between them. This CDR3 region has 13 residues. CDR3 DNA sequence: TGTGCCATCACCAACCGGCGCAGCGATGAGCAGTTCTTC. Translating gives CAITNRRSDEQFF.

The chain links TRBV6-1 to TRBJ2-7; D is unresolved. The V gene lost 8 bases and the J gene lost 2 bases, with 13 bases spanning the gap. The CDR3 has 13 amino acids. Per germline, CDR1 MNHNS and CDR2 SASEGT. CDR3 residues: CASQPWAAYEQYF. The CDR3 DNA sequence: TGTGCCAGCCAGCCCTGGGCCGCCTACGAGCAGTACTTC.

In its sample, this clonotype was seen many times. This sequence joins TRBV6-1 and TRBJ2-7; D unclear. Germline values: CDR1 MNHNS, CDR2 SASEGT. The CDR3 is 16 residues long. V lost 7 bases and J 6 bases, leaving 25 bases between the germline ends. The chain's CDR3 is CASNSPAGSGPFEQYF. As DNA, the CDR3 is TGTGCCAGCAACTCGCCCGCAGGTTCGGGCCCCTTCGAGCAGTACTTC.

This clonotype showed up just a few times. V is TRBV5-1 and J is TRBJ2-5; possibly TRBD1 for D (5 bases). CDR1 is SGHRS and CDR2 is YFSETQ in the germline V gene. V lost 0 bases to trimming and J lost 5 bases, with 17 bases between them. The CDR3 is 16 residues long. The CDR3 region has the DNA TGCGCCAGCAGCTTGGAAGACAGTCGTCGTGGGGAGACCCAGTACTTC. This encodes CASSLEDSRRGETQYF.

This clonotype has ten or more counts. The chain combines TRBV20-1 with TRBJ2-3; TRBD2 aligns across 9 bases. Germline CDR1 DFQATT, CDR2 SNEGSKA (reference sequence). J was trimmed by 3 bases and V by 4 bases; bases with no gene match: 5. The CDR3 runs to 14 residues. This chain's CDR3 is CSAKLAGRTDTQYF. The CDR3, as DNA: TGCAGTGCTAAGCTAGCGGGGAGGACAGATACGCAGTATTTT.

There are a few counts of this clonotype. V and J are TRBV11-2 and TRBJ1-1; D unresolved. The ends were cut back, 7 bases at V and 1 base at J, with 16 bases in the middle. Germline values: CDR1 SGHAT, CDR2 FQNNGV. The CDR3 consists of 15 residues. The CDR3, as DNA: TGTGCCAGCACCCTTAGACCCTCGCAGAACACTGAAGCTTTCTTT. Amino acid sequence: CASTLRPSQNTEAFF.

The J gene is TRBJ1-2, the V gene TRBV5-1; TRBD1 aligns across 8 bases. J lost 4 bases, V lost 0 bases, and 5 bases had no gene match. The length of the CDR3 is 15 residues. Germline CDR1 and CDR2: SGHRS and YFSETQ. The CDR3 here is CASSLAADRVYGYTF. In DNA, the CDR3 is TGCGCCAGCAGCTTGGCCGCGGACAGGGTCTATGGCTACACCTTC.

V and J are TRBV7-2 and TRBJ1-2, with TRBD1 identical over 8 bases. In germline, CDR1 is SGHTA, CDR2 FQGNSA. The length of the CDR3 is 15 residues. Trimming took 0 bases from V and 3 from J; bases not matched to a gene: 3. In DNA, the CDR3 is TGTGCCAGCAGCTTAGCGTCAGGGGGCTACTATGGCTACACCTTC. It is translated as CASSLASGGYYGYTF.

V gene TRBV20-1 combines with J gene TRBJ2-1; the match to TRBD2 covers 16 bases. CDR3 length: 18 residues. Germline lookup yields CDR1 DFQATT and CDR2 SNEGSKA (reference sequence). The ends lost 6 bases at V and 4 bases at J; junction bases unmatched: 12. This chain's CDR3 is CSAPPGQGLAGGYNEQFF. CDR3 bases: TGCAGTGCCCCCCCGGGCCAGGGACTAGCGGGAGGGTACAATGAGCAGTTCTTC.

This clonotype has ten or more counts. CDR3 nucleotides: TGTGCCAGCAGTTTTAGGGTATCACCCCTCCACTTT. Protein: CASSFRVSPLHF. The rearrangement uses TRBV12-3 or TRBV12-4 and TRBJ1-6; no reliable D call. This CDR3 spans 12 amino acids. Trimming took off 3 bases at V and 10 bases at J, with 7 bases between the two ends.

The CDR3 DNA reads as TGTGCCAGCAGAGAAACCGGGACAGGGTATTCACCCCTCCACTTT. The encoded protein is CASRETGTGYSPLHF. V and J are TRBV6-2 or TRBV6-3 and TRBJ1-6, with TRBD1 identical over 9 bases. The CDR3 extends over 15 amino acids. Germline loops: CDR1 MNHEY, CDR2 SVGEGT. J gave up 8 bases and V 6 bases, and 8 bases lay outside the gene matches.

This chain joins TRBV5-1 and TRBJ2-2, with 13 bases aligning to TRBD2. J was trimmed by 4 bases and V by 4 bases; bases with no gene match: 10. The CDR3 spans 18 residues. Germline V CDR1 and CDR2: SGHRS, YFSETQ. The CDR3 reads CASSPRGTSGIGTGELFF. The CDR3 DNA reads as TGCGCCAGCAGCCCTCGCGGGACTAGCGGGATCGGCACCGGGGAGCTGTTTTTT.

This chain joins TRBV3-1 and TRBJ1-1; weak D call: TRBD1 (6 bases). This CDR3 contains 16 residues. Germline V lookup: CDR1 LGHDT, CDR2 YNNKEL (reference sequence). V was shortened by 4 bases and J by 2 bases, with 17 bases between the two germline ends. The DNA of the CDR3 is TGTGCCAGCAGCCTTCTCCCAGGGGTCATTAACACTGAAGCTTTCTTT. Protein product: CASSLLPGVINTEAFF.

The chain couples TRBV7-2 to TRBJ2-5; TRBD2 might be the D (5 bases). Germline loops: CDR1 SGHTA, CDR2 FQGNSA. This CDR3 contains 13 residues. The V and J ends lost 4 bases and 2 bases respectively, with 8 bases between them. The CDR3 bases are TGTGCCAGCAGCTCGGACTGGCAAGAGACCCAGTACTTC. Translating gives CASSSDWQETQYF.

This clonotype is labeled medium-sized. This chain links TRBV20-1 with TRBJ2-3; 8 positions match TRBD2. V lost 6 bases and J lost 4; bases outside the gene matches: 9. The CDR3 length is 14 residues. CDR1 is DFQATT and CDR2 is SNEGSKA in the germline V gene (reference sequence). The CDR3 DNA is TGCAGTGCCACCCCAGCCGGGGGGGCAGATACGCAGTATTTT. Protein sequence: CSATPAGGADTQYF.

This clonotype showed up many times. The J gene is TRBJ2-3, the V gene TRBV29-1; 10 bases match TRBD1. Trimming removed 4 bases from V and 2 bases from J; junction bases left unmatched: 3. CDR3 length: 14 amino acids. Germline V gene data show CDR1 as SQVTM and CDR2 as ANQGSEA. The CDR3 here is CSVGTGGVTDTQYF. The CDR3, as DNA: TGCAGCGTTGGGACAGGGGGTGTCACAGATACGCAGTATTTT.

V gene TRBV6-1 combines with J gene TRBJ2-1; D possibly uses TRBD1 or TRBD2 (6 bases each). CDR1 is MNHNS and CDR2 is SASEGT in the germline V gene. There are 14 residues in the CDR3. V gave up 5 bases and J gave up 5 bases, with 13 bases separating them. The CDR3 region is CASSTEGVDNEQFF. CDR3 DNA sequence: TGTGCCAGCAGTACGGAGGGGGTGGACAATGAGCAGTTCTTC.

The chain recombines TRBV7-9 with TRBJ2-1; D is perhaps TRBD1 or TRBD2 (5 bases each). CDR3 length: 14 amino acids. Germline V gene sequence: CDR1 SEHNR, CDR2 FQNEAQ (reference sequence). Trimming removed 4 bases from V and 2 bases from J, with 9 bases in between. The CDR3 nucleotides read TGTGCCAGCAGCTCCGGGGACCCCTACAATGAGCAGTTCTTC. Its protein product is CASSSGDPYNEQFF.

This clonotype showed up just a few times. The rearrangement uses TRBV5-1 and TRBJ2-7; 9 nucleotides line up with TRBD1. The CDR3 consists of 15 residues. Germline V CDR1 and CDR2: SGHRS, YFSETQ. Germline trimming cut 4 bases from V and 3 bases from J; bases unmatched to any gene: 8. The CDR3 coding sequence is TGCGCCAGCAGCCCAGGCGGGGACAGGGACTACGAGCAGTACTTC. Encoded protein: CASSPGGDRDYEQYF.

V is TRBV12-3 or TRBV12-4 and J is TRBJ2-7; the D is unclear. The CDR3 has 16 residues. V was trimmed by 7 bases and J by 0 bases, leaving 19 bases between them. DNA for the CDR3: TGTGCCAGCACCCCTCCTCTAGGACGGCTCTCCTACGAGCAGTACTTC. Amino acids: CASTPPLGRLSYEQYF.

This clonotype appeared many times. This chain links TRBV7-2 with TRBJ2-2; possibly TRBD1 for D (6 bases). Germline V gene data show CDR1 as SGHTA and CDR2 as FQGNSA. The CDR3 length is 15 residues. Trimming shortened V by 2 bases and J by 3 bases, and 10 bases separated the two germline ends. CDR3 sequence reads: CASSLWPGDTGELFF. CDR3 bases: TGTGCCAGCAGCTTATGGCCAGGGGACACCGGGGAGCTGTTTTTT.

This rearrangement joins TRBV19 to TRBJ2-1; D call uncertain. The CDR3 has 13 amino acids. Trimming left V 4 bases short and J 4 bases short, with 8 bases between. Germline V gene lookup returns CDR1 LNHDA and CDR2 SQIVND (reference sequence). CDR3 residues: CASSTRHYNEQFF. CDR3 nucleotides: TGTGCCAGTAGTACCCGACATTACAATGAGCAGTTCTTC.

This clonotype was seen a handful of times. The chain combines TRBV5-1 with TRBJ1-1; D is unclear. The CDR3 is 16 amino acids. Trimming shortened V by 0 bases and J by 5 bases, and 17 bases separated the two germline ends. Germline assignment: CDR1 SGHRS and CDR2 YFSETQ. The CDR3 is CASSLAGLAHGTEAFF. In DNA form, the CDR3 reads TGCGCCAGCAGCTTGGCGGGCTTAGCTCACGGAACTGAAGCTTTCTTT.

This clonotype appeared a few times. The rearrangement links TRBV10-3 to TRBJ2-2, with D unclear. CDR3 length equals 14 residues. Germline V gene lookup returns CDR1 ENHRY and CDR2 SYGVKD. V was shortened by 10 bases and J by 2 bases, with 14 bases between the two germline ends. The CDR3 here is CANSPAVNTGELFF. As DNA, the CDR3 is TGTGCCAATTCGCCGGCAGTTAACACCGGGGAGCTGTTTTTT.

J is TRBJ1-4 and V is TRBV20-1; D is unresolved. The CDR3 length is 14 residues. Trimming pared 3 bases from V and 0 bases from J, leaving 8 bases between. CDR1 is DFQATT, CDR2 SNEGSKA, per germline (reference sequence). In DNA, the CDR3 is TGCAGTGCTAGGCTTATTGCAACTAATGAAAAACTGTTTTTT. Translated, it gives CSARLIATNEKLFF.